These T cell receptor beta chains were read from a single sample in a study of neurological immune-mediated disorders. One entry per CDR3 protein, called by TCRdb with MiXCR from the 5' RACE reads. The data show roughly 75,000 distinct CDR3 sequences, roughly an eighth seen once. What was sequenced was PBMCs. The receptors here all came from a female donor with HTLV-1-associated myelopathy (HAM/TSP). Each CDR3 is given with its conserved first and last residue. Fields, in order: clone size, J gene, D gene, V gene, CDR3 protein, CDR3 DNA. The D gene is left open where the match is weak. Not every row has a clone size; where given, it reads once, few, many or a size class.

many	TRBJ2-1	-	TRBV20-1	CSASAPLASSYNEQFF	TGCAGTGCTAGTGCTCCTCTAGCGAGCTCCTACAATGAGCAGTTCTTC
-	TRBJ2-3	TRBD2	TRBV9	CASSVSSGGSGTDTQYF	TGTGCCAGCAGCGTCTCTAGCGGGGGGTCAGGCACAGATACGCAGTATTTT
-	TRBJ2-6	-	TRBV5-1	CASSLRSRADVLTF	TGCGCCAGCAGCTTAAGGTCTAGGGCCGACGTCCTGACTTTC
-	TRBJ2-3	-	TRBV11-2	CASSLANRVIDTQYF	TGTGCCAGCAGCTTAGCCAACAGGGTTATAGATACGCAGTATTTT
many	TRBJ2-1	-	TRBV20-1	CSARALASYNEQFF	TGCAGTGCTAGAGCACTAGCCTCCTACAATGAGCAGTTCTTC
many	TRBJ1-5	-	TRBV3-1	CASGEGNQPQHF	TGTGCCAGTGGAGAGGGAAATCAGCCCCAGCATTTT
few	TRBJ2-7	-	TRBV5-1	CASSLGGGQSSYEQYF	TGCGCCAGCAGCTTAGGAGGTGGACAGAGCTCCTACGAGCAGTACTTC
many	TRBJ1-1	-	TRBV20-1	CSAGTLMNTEAFF	TGCAGTGCTGGGACTCTAATGAACACTGAAGCTTTCTTT
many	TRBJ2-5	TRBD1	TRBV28	CASRGTGTGKETQYF	TGTGCCAGCAGAGGGACCGGGACAGGGAAAGAGACCCAGTACTTC
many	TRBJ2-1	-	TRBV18	CASSPGTGYDEQFF	TGTGCCAGCTCACCAGGAACAGGGTACGATGAGCAGTTCTTC
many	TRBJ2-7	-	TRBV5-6	CASSLLDSTYEQYF	TGTGCCAGCAGCCTTCTGGACTCAACCTACGAGCAGTACTTC
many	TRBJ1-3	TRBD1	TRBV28	CASSPRGYSGNTIYF	TGTGCCAGCAGCCCCAGGGGGTACTCTGGAAACACCATATATTTT
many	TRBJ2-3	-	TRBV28	CASSLAQGAGTDTQYF	TGTGCCAGCAGTTTAGCCCAAGGGGCCGGCACAGATACGCAGTATTTT
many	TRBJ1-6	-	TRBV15	CATSGSLGSLHF	TGTGCCACCAGCGGAAGCCTTGGGTCCCTCCACTTT
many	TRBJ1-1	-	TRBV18	CASYGQLNTEAFF	TGTGCCAGTTACGGACAGTTGAACACTGAAGCTTTCTTT
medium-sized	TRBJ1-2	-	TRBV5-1	CATQQGPTNYGYTF	TGCGCCACCCAGCAGGGGCCAACTAACTATGGCTACACCTTC
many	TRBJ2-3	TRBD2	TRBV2	CASSRLAGSTDTQYF	TGTGCCAGCAGTCGGCTAGCGGGGAGCACAGATACGCAGTATTTT
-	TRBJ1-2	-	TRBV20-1	CSARETINYGYTF	TGCAGTGCTAGAGAAACAATTAACTATGGCTACACCTTC